A selection of T cell receptor beta chains follows, all from one sample in a study of blood T cell repertoires in COVID-19. TCRdb's table, derived via immunoSEQ multiplex PCR, lists solely in-frame clones and lacks some. This repertoire shows 150,000 to 200,000 clones, approximately 90% found once; its top ten account for about 1.4%. Sequencing was done on a sample of peripheral blood. These receptors all stem from a woman aged 45-65 years with acute or convalescent COVID-19. Each CDR3 is given with its conserved first and last residue. Each record gives: clone size, D gene, J gene, V gene, CDR3 length, CDR3 DNA, CDR3 protein. A D gene is named only where the DNA matches it firmly. Expanded clones get a size class; other rows say once, few or many, or leave the size out.

abundance: NA
d_gene: NA
j_gene: TRBJ1-2
v_gene: TRBV7-2
len: 13
CDR3nt: TGTGCCAGCAGCCCCCAGCGGGACACCTACTACACCTTC
CDR3aa: CASSPQRDTYYTF

abundance: NA
d_gene: NA
j_gene: TRBJ2-2
v_gene: TRBV5-1
len: 17
CDR3nt: TGCGCCAGCAGCTTGGCCGGCGTGCAGGGTGGGGCCGGGGAGCTGTTTTTT
CDR3aa: CASSLAGVQGGAGELFF

abundance: NA
d_gene: NA
j_gene: TRBJ1-4
v_gene: TRBV7-2
len: 16
CDR3nt: TGTGCCAGCAGCTTAGCGATGAGGGGGACTAATGAAAAACTGTTTTTT
CDR3aa: CASSLAMRGTNEKLFF

abundance: NA
d_gene: NA
j_gene: TRBJ2-2
v_gene: TRBV6-6
len: 15
CDR3nt: TGTGCCAGCAGCTCGACTAGGCCTTACACCGGGGAGCTGTTTTTT
CDR3aa: CASSSTRPYTGELFF

abundance: NA
d_gene: TRBD1
j_gene: TRBJ1-1
v_gene: TRBV19
len: 14
CDR3nt: TGTGCCAGTAGTATAGGGACAGGGAACACTGAAGCTTTCTTT
CDR3aa: CASSIGTGNTEAFF

abundance: NA
d_gene: NA
j_gene: TRBJ1-2
v_gene: TRBV28
len: 13
CDR3nt: TGTGCCGCCGCCGGGGATAGGTTCTATGGCTACACCTTC
CDR3aa: CAAAGDRFYGYTF

abundance: once
d_gene: NA
j_gene: TRBJ1-5
v_gene: TRBV21-1
len: 18
CDR3nt: TGTGCCAGCAGCACGAAACGGTGGAGCCCGATTTTTGATCAGCCCCAGCATTTT
CDR3aa: CASSTKRWSPIFDQPQHF

abundance: NA
d_gene: NA
j_gene: TRBJ2-7
v_gene: TRBV6-2/TRBV6-3
len: 14
CDR3nt: TGTGCCAGCAGTTCCGGGACAATCGACTACGAGCAGTACTTC
CDR3aa: CASSSGTIDYEQYF

abundance: NA
d_gene: TRBD1
j_gene: TRBJ1-4
v_gene: TRBV28
len: 13
CDR3nt: TGTGCCTCTGGACAGGGCAATAATGAAAAACTGTTTTTT
CDR3aa: CASGQGNNEKLFF

abundance: few
d_gene: NA
j_gene: TRBJ2-2
v_gene: TRBV18
len: 16
CDR3nt: TGTGCCAGCTCACCACCGAACGGGGGGAACACCGGGGAGCTGTTTTTT
CDR3aa: CASSPPNGGNTGELFF

abundance: NA
d_gene: NA
j_gene: TRBJ2-7
v_gene: TRBV5-1
len: 13
CDR3nt: TGCGCCAGCAGCTCCACTTCCTCCGGGACATCGTACTTC
CDR3aa: CASSSTSSGTSYF

abundance: NA
d_gene: TRBD2
j_gene: TRBJ2-3
v_gene: TRBV10-3
len: 16
CDR3nt: TGTGCCATCAGGGCACTAGCGGGAGCGCACACAGATACGCAGTATTTT
CDR3aa: CAIRALAGAHTDTQYF

abundance: NA
d_gene: NA
j_gene: TRBJ1-3
v_gene: TRBV6-5
len: 13
CDR3nt: TGTGCCAGCGGACAAGTCTCTGGAAACACCATATATTTT
CDR3aa: CASGQVSGNTIYF

abundance: NA
d_gene: NA
j_gene: TRBJ2-3
v_gene: TRBV7-3
len: 13
CDR3nt: TGTGCCAGCAGCTTAGGGGAGGAAGATACGCAGTATTTT
CDR3aa: CASSLGEEDTQYF

abundance: NA
d_gene: NA
j_gene: TRBJ2-1
v_gene: TRBV21-1
len: 15
CDR3nt: TGTGCCAGCATCCCGACTGATAGCTCCTACAATGAGCAGTTCTTC
CDR3aa: CASIPTDSSYNEQFF

abundance: NA
d_gene: NA
j_gene: TRBJ2-5
v_gene: TRBV30
len: 13
CDR3nt: TGTGCCTGGAGTCGTGACAGCCAAGAGACCCAGTACTTC
CDR3aa: CAWSRDSQETQYF

abundance: NA
d_gene: TRBD2
j_gene: TRBJ2-7
v_gene: TRBV28
len: 13
CDR3nt: TGTGCCAGCAGTTTTGGCGGGAGCTACGAGCAGTACTTC
CDR3aa: CASSFGGSYEQYF

abundance: NA
d_gene: NA
j_gene: TRBJ1-1
v_gene: TRBV30
len: 13
CDR3nt: TGTGCCTGGACTACCCAGGGTGGCACTGAAGCTTTCTTT
CDR3aa: CAWTTQGGTEAFF

abundance: NA
d_gene: NA
j_gene: TRBJ1-3
v_gene: TRBV19
len: 17
CDR3nt: TGTGCCAGTAGTAGGAGTTTGGAGCAACTCTCTGGAAACACCATATATTTT
CDR3aa: CASSRSLEQLSGNTIYF

abundance: NA
d_gene: TRBD1
j_gene: TRBJ2-1
v_gene: TRBV6-5
len: 16
CDR3nt: TGTGCCAGCAGTTACTCCCCGGGACAGACCTGGAATGAGCAGTTCTTC
CDR3aa: CASSYSPGQTWNEQFF

abundance: NA
d_gene: NA
j_gene: TRBJ2-7
v_gene: TRBV6-4
len: 11
CDR3nt: TGTGCCAGCAGCGGTCGCTACGAGCAGTACTTC
CDR3aa: CASSGRYEQYF

abundance: NA
d_gene: NA
j_gene: TRBJ1-1
v_gene: TRBV19
len: 18
CDR3nt: TGTGCCAGTAGTCTCTGGATAGACCGGGACACGTACTACACTGAAGCTTTCTTT
CDR3aa: CASSLWIDRDTYYTEAFF

abundance: NA
d_gene: TRBD1
j_gene: TRBJ1-1
v_gene: TRBV25-1
len: 15
CDR3nt: TGTGCCAGCAGTGAAGGGACAGGCCTACGGACCCAAGCTTTCTTT
CDR3aa: CASSEGTGLRTQAFF

abundance: NA
d_gene: TRBD2
j_gene: TRBJ2-3
v_gene: TRBV10-1
len: 17
CDR3nt: TGCGCCAGCAGTGAGTTTTTCCGAGGTAGCGGGAGTTCGGCGCAGTATTTT
CDR3aa: CASSEFFRGSGSSAQYF

abundance: NA
d_gene: NA
j_gene: TRBJ1-3
v_gene: TRBV29-1
len: 11
CDR3nt: TGCAGCTTCAGGGTGAGAAACACCATATATTTT
CDR3aa: CSFRVRNTIYF

abundance: NA
d_gene: NA
j_gene: TRBJ2-7
v_gene: TRBV7-2
len: 15
CDR3nt: TGTGCCAGCAGAACCGGGAGCTATATCGCCTACGAGCAGTACTTC
CDR3aa: CASRTGSYIAYEQYF

abundance: once
d_gene: NA
j_gene: TRBJ1-6
v_gene: TRBV30
len: 15
CDR3nt: TGTGCCTGGAGTTTGCCCGGACGGGAAAATTCACCCCTCCACTTT
CDR3aa: CAWSLPGRENSPLHF

abundance: once
d_gene: NA
j_gene: TRBJ1-6
v_gene: TRBV10-3
len: 15
CDR3nt: TGTGCCATCAGTGAGAGTAGCTCCTATAATTCACCCCTCCACTTT
CDR3aa: CAISESSSYNSPLHF

abundance: NA
d_gene: NA
j_gene: TRBJ2-7
v_gene: TRBV12-5
len: 15
CDR3nt: TGTGCTAGTGGTTTGGGCAGGGCCACCTACTACGAGCAGTACTTC
CDR3aa: CASGLGRATYYEQYF

abundance: NA
d_gene: TRBD1
j_gene: TRBJ1-5
v_gene: TRBV18
len: 15
CDR3nt: TGTGCCAGCTCACCCGGGACAGGGTACAATCAGCCCCAGCATTTT
CDR3aa: CASSPGTGYNQPQHF

abundance: NA
d_gene: NA
j_gene: TRBJ1-1
v_gene: TRBV7-9
len: 15
CDR3nt: TGTGCCAGCAGCTTACAGGGACAACTGAACACTGAAGCTTTCTTT
CDR3aa: CASSLQGQLNTEAFF

abundance: NA
d_gene: TRBD1
j_gene: TRBJ1-4
v_gene: TRBV18
len: 16
CDR3nt: TGTGCCAGCTCACTCCAACCGGGACAGGGCGGAGAAAAACTGTTTTTT
CDR3aa: CASSLQPGQGGEKLFF

abundance: NA
d_gene: NA
j_gene: TRBJ1-1
v_gene: TRBV19
len: 12
CDR3nt: TGTGCCAGTGGGCTCCGGAACACTGAAGCTTTCTTT
CDR3aa: CASGLRNTEAFF

abundance: NA
d_gene: NA
j_gene: TRBJ2-1
v_gene: TRBV27
len: 14
CDR3nt: TGTGCCAGCAGTTTGAGGCCAGAAGCCAATGAGCAGTTCTTC
CDR3aa: CASSLRPEANEQFF

abundance: NA
d_gene: NA
j_gene: TRBJ1-6
v_gene: TRBV9
len: 13
CDR3nt: TGTGCCAGCAGCCCCCGGGATAATTCACCCCTCCACTTT
CDR3aa: CASSPRDNSPLHF

abundance: NA
d_gene: NA
j_gene: TRBJ1-2
v_gene: TRBV4-2
len: 15
CDR3nt: TGTGCCAGCAGCCAAGATAGGGGGGGCCAATATGGCTACACCTTC
CDR3aa: CASSQDRGGQYGYTF

abundance: NA
d_gene: TRBD2
j_gene: TRBJ2-3
v_gene: TRBV6-6
len: 16
CDR3nt: TGTGCCAGCAGTTCCTTACCGGGAGGGAACACAGATACGCAGTATTTT
CDR3aa: CASSSLPGGNTDTQYF

abundance: NA
d_gene: NA
j_gene: TRBJ1-5
v_gene: TRBV5-1
len: 15
CDR3nt: TGCGCCAGCAGCGATACAGGGTCTAGCAATCAGCCCCAGCATTTT
CDR3aa: CASSDTGSSNQPQHF

abundance: once
d_gene: TRBD1
j_gene: TRBJ2-4
v_gene: TRBV18
len: 12
CDR3nt: TGTGCCAGCCATGGACAGGGGGACATTCAGTACTTC
CDR3aa: CASHGQGDIQYF

abundance: NA
d_gene: TRBD1
j_gene: TRBJ1-5
v_gene: TRBV27
len: 17
CDR3nt: TGTGCCAGCACCCCGGGACAGGGCATCCGCAGCAATCAGCCCCAGCATTTT
CDR3aa: CASTPGQGIRSNQPQHF

abundance: NA
d_gene: TRBD1
j_gene: TRBJ2-7
v_gene: TRBV6-2/TRBV6-3
len: 14
CDR3nt: TGTGCCAGCAGTCACCGGGACAGGGTTAACGAGCAGTACTTC
CDR3aa: CASSHRDRVNEQYF

abundance: few
d_gene: NA
j_gene: TRBJ2-3
v_gene: TRBV7-9
len: 16
CDR3nt: TGTGCCAGCAGCTTAGGTTCCAGCGGACCCACAGATACGCAGTATTTT
CDR3aa: CASSLGSSGPTDTQYF

abundance: NA
d_gene: NA
j_gene: TRBJ1-1
v_gene: TRBV4-3
len: 15
CDR3nt: TGCGCCAGCAGCCATGGGGGGGCTGGGGACACTGAAGCTTTCTTT
CDR3aa: CASSHGGAGDTEAFF

abundance: NA
d_gene: TRBD1
j_gene: TRBJ1-1
v_gene: TRBV6-5
len: 15
CDR3nt: TGTGCCAGCAGTTACTTGGCGACAGGGGCGTCTGAAGCTTTCTTT
CDR3aa: CASSYLATGASEAFF

abundance: NA
d_gene: TRBD2
j_gene: TRBJ2-3
v_gene: TRBV7-9
len: 15
CDR3nt: TGTGCCAGCAGCGCTAGCGGGAGGGCCCCAGATACGCAGTATTTT
CDR3aa: CASSASGRAPDTQYF

abundance: NA
d_gene: NA
j_gene: TRBJ2-7
v_gene: TRBV7-8
len: 15
CDR3nt: TGTGCCAGCAGCTTATCCGCAACTATCTCCTACGAGCAGTACTTC
CDR3aa: CASSLSATISYEQYF

abundance: once
d_gene: NA
j_gene: TRBJ2-1
v_gene: TRBV5-8
len: 16
CDR3nt: TGTGCCAGCAGCCCCCTCGGTGATAGTAGCTACAATGAGCAGTTCTTC
CDR3aa: CASSPLGDSSYNEQFF

abundance: NA
d_gene: TRBD2
j_gene: TRBJ2-2
v_gene: TRBV6-6
len: 15
CDR3nt: TGTGCCAGCAGGCAAGCGGGGGGGAGGATCGGGGAGCTGTTTTTT
CDR3aa: CASRQAGGRIGELFF

abundance: NA
d_gene: NA
j_gene: TRBJ2-1
v_gene: TRBV2
len: 15
CDR3nt: TGTGCCAGCAGTGAGCGGGCCCTGGTCGCGAATGAGCAGTTCTTC
CDR3aa: CASSERALVANEQFF

abundance: NA
d_gene: TRBD1
j_gene: TRBJ2-7
v_gene: TRBV28
len: 17
CDR3nt: TGTGCCAGCAGTTTGAATCGAGTGGACAGGGGGGCCTACGAGCAGTACTTC
CDR3aa: CASSLNRVDRGAYEQYF

abundance: NA
d_gene: TRBD2
j_gene: TRBJ2-1
v_gene: TRBV18
len: 16
CDR3nt: TGTGCCAGCTCACCACCGAATAGCGGGGGGGTTAGTGAGCAGTTCTTC
CDR3aa: CASSPPNSGGVSEQFF

abundance: NA
d_gene: NA
j_gene: TRBJ2-1
v_gene: TRBV7-9
len: 11
CDR3nt: TGTGCCAGCAGCCCCGGGAATGAGCAGTTCTTC
CDR3aa: CASSPGNEQFF

abundance: few
d_gene: TRBD1
j_gene: TRBJ1-6
v_gene: TRBV7-8
len: 15
CDR3nt: TGTGCCAGCAGCTGGGACAGGGGGCGTGATTCACCCCTCCACTTT
CDR3aa: CASSWDRGRDSPLHF

abundance: once
d_gene: TRBD1
j_gene: TRBJ1-4
v_gene: TRBV19
len: 15
CDR3nt: TGTGCCAGTAGGGACAGGAGTCCCACTAATGAAAAACTGTTTTTT
CDR3aa: CASRDRSPTNEKLFF

abundance: NA
d_gene: NA
j_gene: TRBJ2-3
v_gene: TRBV5-1
len: 14
CDR3nt: TGCGCCAGCAGCTCACAGGTGAGCACAGATACGCAGTATTTT
CDR3aa: CASSSQVSTDTQYF